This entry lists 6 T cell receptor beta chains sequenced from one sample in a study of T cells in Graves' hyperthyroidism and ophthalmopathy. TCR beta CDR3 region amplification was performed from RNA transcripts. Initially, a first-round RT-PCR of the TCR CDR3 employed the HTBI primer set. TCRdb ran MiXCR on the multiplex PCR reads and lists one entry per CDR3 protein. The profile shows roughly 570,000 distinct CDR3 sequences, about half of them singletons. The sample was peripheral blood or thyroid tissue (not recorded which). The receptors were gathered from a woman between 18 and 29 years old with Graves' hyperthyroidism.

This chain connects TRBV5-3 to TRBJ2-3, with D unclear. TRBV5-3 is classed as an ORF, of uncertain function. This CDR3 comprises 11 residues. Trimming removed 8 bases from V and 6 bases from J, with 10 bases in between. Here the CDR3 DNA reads TGTGCCAGCGGGCCCGAGGATACGCAGTATTTT. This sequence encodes CASGPEDTQYF.

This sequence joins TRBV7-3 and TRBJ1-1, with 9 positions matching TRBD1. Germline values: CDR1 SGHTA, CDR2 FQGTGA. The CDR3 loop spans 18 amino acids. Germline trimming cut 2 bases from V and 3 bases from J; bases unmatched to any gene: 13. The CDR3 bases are TGTGCCAGCAGCTTAGGGGGACAGGGATCGGATGGCTACACTGAAGCTTTCTTT. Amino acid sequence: CASSLGGQGSDGYTEAFF.

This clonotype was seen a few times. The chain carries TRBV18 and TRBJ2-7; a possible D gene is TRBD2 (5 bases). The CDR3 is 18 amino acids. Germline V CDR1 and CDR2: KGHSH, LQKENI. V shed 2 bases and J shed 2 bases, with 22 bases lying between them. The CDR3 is CASSPDGRRVGRTYEQYF. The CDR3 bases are TGTGCCAGCTCACCAGACGGCCGTAGGGTAGGGAGAACCTACGAGCAGTACTTC.

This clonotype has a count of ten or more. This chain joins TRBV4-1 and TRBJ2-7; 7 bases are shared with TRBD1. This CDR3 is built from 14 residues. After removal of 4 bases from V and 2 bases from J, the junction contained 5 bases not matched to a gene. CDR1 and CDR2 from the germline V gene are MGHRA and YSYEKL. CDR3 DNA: TGCGCCAGCAGCCTTCACGGGACAGCCTACGAGCAGTACTTC. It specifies CASSLHGTAYEQYF.

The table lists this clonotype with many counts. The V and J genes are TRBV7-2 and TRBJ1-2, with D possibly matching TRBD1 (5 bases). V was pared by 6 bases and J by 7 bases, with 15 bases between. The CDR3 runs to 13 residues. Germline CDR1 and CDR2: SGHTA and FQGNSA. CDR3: CASRQTVVVGYTF. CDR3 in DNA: TGTGCCAGCAGGCAGACAGTGGTAGTTGGCTACACCTTC. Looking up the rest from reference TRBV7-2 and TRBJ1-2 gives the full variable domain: GAGVSQSPSNKVTEKGKDVELRCDPISGHTALYWYRQSLGQGLEFLIYFQGNSAPDKSGLPSDRFSAERTGGSVSTLTIQRTQQEDSAVYLCASRQTVVVGYTFGSGTRLTVV.

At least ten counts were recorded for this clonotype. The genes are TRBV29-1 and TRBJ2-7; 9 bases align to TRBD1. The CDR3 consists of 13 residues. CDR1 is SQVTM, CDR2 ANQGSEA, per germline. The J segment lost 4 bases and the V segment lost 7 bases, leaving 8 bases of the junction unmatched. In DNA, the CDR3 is TGCAGCGCTTCCGGGACAGGGTTTTACGAGCAGTACTTC. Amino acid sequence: CSASGTGFYEQYF.